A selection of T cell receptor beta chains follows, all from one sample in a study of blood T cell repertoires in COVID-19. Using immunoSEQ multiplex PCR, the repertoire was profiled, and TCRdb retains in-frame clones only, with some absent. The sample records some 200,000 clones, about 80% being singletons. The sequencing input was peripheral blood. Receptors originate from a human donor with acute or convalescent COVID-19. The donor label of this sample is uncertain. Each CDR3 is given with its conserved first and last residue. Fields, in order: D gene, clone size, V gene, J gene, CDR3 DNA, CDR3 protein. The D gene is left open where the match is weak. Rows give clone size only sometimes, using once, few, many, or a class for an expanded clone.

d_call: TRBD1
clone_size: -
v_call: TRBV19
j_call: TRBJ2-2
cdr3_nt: TGTGCCAGTAGTGTTTCCGGGACAGGGTTCTTCGGGGAGCTGTTTTTT
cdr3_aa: CASSVSGTGFFGELFF

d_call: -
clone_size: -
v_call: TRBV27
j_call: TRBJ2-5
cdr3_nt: TGTGCCAGCAGTTTTAGCCAGAGTCAGACCCAGTACTTC
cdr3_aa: CASSFSQSQTQYF

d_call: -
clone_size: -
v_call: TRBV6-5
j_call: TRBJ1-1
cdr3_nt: TGTGCCAGCAGACGAGTGACTGAAGCTTTCTTT
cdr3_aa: CASRRVTEAFF

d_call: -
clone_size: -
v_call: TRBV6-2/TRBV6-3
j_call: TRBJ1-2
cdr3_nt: TGTGCCAGCAGTTACTGGGCAGTCGTCACCCATTTTGATGGCTACACCTTC
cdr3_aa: CASSYWAVVTHFDGYTF

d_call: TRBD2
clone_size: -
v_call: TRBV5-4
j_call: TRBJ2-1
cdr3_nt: TGTGCCAGCAGCTCGGGACTAGCGGGAGCCTTCAATGAGCAGTTCTTC
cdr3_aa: CASSSGLAGAFNEQFF

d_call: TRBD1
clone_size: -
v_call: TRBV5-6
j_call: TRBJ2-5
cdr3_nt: TGTGCCAGCAGCCCTCCGGGACAGGGGGTCATGGAGACCCAGTACTTC
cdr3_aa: CASSPPGQGVMETQYF

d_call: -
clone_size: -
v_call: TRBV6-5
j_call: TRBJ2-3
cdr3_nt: TGTGCCAGCAGACGGACAGACCCGTTTCCAGATACGCAGTATTTT
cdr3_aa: CASRRTDPFPDTQYF

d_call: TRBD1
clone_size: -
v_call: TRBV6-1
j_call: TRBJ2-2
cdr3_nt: TGTGCCAGCAGCGAAGACAGGGTGAGGGCCGGGGAGCTGTTTTTT
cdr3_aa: CASSEDRVRAGELFF

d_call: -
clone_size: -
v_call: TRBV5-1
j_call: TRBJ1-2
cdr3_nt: TGCGCCAGCAGCTTGGACTCTACGATTAACTATGGCTACACCTTC
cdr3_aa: CASSLDSTINYGYTF

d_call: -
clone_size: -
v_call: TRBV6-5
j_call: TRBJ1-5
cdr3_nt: TGTGCCACCTCCCTGGCGGGCAATCAGCCCCAGCATTTT
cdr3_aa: CATSLAGNQPQHF

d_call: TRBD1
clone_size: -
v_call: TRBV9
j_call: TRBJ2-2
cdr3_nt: TGTGCCAGCAGCCGTTCCTGGGACAGAAACACCGGGGAGCTGTTTTTT
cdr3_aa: CASSRSWDRNTGELFF

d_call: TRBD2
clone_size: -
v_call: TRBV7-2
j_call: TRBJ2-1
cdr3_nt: TGTGCCAGCAGCTCGCGGACTAGCGGGGGGAGGGATGAGCAGTTCTTC
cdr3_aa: CASSSRTSGGRDEQFF

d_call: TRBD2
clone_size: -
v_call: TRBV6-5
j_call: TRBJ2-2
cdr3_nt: TGTGCCAGCAGTAAGCGGGGGACCGGGGAGCTGTTTTTT
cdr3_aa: CASSKRGTGELFF

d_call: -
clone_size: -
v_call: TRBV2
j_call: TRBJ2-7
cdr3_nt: TGTGCCAGCAGTGTCAGGGGAGGGTTGCACTTC
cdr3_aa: CASSVRGGLHF

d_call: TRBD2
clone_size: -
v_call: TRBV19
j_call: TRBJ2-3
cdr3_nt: TGTGCCAGTAGACTCACTAGCGGCCCACTAGGCGATACGCAGTATTTT
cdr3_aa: CASRLTSGPLGDTQYF

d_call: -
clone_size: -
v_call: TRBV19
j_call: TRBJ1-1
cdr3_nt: TGTGCCAGTAGTTTCTGGGCGGGTGAAGCTTTCTTT
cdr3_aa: CASSFWAGEAFF

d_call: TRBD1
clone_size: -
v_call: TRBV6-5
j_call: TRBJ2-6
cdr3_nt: TGTGCCAGCAGTTCCGACAGGGACTCTGGGGCCAACGTCCTGACTTTC
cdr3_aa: CASSSDRDSGANVLTF

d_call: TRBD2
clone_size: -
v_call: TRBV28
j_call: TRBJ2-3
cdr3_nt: TGTGCCAGCACCTCTAGCGGGAGCTTAGCAGATACGCAGTATTTT
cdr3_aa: CASTSSGSLADTQYF

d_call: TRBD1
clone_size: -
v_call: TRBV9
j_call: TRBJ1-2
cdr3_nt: TGTGCCAGCAGCCCGCGCCGGGACAGCTTCTATGGCTACACCTTC
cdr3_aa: CASSPRRDSFYGYTF

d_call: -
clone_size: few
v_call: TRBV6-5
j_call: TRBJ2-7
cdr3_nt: TGTGCCAGCAGTTGGGGGGACGGGATCTATGGGGAGCAGTACTTC
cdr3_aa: CASSWGDGIYGEQYF